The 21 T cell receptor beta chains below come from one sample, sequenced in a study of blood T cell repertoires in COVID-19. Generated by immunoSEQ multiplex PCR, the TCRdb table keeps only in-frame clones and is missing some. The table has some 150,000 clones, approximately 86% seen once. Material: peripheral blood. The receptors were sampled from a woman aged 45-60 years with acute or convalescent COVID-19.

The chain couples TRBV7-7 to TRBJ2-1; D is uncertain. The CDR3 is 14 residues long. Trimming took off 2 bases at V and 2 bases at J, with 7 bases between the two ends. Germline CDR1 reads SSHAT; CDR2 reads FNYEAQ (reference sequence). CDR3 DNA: TGTGCCAGCAGCTTAACAACAGCCTACAATGAGCAGTTCTTC. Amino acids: CASSLTTAYNEQFF.

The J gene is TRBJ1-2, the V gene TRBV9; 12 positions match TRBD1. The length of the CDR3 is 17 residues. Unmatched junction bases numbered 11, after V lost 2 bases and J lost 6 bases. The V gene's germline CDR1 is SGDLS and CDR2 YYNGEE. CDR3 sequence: CASSVAVGTGGRNGYTF. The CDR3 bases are TGTGCCAGCAGCGTGGCAGTGGGGACAGGGGGCAGGAATGGCTACACCTTC.

The CDR3 sequence is CASSVGGGWNQPQHF. The CDR3 coding sequence is TGTGCCAGCAGCGTAGGCGGGGGGTGGAATCAGCCCCAGCATTTT. This rearrangement joins TRBV9 to TRBJ1-5, with a possible D match to TRBD1 (5 bases). CDR1 and CDR2 from the germline V gene are SGDLS and YYNGEE. The CDR3 covers 15 residues. Trimming cost V 0 bases and J 4 bases, with 11 bases left between them.

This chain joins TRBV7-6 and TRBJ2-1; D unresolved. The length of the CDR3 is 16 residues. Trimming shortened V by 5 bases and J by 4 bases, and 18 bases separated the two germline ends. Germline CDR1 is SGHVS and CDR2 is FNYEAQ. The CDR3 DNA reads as TGTGCCAGCAGCGAGCAGACGGGTGCCTTTTACAATGAGCAGTTCTTC. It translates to CASSEQTGAFYNEQFF.

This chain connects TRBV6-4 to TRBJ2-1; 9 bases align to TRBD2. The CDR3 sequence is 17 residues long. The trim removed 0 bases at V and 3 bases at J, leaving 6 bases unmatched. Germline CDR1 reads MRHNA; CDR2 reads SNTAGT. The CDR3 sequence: CASSDSSGSSGYNEQFF. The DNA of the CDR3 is TGTGCCAGCAGTGACTCTAGCGGGAGCAGTGGCTACAATGAGCAGTTCTTC.

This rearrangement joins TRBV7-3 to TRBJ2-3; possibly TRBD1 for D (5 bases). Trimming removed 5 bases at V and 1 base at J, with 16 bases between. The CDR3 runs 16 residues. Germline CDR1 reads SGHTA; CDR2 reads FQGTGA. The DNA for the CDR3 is TGTGCCAGCAGCCCTCAGGCAGGGAAAGGCACAGATACGCAGTATTTT. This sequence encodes CASSPQAGKGTDTQYF.

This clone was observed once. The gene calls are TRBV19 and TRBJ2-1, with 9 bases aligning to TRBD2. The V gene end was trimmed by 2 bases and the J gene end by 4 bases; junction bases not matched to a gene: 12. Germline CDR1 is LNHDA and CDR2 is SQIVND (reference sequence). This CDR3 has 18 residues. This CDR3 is CASSITVAGDEQYNEQFF. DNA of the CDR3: TGTGCCAGTAGTATAACGGTAGCGGGAGACGAACAATACAATGAGCAGTTCTTC.

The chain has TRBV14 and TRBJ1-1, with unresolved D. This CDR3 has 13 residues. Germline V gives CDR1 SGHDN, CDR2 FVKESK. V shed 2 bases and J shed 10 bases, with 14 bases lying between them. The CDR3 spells CASSQLQAPRAFF. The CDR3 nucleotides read TGTGCCAGCAGCCAATTGCAGGCTCCTCGAGCTTTCTTT.

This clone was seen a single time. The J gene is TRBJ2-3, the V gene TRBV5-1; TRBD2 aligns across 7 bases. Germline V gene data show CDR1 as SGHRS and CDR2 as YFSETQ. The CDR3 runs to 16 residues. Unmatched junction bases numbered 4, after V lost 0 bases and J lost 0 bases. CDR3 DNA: TGCGCCAGCAGCTTGGACGGGAGGTTTAGCACAGATACGCAGTATTTT. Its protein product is CASSLDGRFSTDTQYF.

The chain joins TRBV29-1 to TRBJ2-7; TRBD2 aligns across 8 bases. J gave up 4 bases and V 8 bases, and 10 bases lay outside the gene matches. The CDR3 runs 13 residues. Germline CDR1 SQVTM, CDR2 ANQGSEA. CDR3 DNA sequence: TGCAGCATCCAGAGCGGGGGTGTATACGAGCAGTACTTC. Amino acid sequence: CSIQSGGVYEQYF.

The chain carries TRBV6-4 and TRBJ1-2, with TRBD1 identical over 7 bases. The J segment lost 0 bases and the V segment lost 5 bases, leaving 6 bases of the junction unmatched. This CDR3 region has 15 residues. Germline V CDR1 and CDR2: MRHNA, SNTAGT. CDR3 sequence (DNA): TGTGCCAGCAGTCCAGACAGGGTAACTAACTATGGCTACACCTTC. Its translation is CASSPDRVTNYGYTF.

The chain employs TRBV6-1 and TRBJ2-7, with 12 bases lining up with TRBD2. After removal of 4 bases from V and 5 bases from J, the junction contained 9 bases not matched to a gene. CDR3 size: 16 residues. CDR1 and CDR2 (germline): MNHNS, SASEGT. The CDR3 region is CASSGRLAGDFHEQYF. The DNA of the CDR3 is TGTGCCAGCAGTGGTCGACTAGCGGGAGATTTCCACGAGCAGTACTTC.

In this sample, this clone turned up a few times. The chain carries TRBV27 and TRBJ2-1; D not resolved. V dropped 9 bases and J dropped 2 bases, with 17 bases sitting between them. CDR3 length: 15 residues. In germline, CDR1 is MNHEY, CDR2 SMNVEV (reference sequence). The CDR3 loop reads CASRRGVGAYNEQFF. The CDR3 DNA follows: TGTGCCAGTAGGAGAGGAGTAGGAGCCTACAATGAGCAGTTCTTC.

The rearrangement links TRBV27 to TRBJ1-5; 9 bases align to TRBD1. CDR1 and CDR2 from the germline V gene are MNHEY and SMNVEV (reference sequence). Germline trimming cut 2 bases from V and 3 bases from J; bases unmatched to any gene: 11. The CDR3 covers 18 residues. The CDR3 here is CASSLRLGDRGSNQPQHF. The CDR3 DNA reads TGTGCCAGCAGTTTAAGGCTCGGTGACAGGGGGTCCAATCAGCCCCAGCATTTT.

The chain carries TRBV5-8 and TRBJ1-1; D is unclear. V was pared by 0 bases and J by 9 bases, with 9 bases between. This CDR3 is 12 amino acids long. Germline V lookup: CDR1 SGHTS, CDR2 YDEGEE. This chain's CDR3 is CASSLGLLKAFF. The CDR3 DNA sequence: TGTGCCAGCAGCTTGGGGCTGCTGAAAGCTTTCTTT. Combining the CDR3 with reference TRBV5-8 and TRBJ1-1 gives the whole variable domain EAGVTQSPTHLIKTRGQQATLRCSPISGHTSVYWYQQALGLGLQFLLWYDEGEERNRGNFPPRFSGRQFPNYSSELNVNALELEDSALYLCASSLGLLKAFFGQGTRLTVV.

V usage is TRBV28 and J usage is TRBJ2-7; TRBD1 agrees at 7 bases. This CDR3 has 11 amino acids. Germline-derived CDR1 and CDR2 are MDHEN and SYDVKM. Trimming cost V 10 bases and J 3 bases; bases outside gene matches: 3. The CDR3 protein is CATGQIYEQYF. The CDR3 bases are TGTGCCACGGGACAGATCTACGAGCAGTACTTC.

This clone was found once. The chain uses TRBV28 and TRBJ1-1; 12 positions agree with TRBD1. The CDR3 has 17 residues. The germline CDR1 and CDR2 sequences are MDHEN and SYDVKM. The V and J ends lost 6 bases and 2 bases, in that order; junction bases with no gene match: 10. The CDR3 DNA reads TGTGCCAGCAGGTTCCCCACTGGGACAGGGGGCAACACTGAAGCTTTCTTT. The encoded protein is CASRFPTGTGGNTEAFF.

DNA of the CDR3: TGTGCCAGCAGCGTTAACAGGTTCGGAGCTTTCTTT. Residues: CASSVNRFGAFF. The chain couples TRBV7-9 to TRBJ1-1; D is perhaps TRBD1 (5 bases). The germline CDR1 and CDR2 sequences are SEHNR and FQNEAQ (reference sequence). This CDR3 is 12 amino acids long. V was shortened by 5 bases and J by 10 bases, with 14 bases between the two germline ends.

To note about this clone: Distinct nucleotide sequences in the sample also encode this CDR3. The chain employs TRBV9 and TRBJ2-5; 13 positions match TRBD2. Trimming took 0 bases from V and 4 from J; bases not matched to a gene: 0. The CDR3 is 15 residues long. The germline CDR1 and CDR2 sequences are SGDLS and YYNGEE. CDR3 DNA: TGTGCCAGCAGCGTAGGACTAGCGGGAGGAGAGACCCAGTACTTC. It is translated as CASSVGLAGGETQYF.

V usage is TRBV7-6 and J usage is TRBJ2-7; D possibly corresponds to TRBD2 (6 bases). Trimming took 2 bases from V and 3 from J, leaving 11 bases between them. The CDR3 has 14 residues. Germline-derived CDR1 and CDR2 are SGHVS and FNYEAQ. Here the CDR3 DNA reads TGTGCCAGCAGCTTAAGACTAGACGGCTACGAGCAGTACTTC. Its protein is CASSLRLDGYEQYF.

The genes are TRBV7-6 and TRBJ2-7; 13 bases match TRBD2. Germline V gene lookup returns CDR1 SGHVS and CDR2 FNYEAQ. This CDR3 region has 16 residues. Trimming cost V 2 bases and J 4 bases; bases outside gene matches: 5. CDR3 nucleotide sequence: TGTGCCAGCAGCTTAACGCGACTAGCGGGGGGATACGAGCAGTACTTC. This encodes CASSLTRLAGGYEQYF.